This T cell receptor beta chain was profiled in a study of cytomegalovirus exposure and HLA in healthy donors. Study conclusions and caveats: With later analysis, a missense DCLRE1C variant became linked to TCR beta V- and J-gene trimming. A later analysis appeared to link common viral pathogens to several of the most significant clusters. In a later analysis, a genetic analysis reported fewer productive-TCR N-insertions in an Asian-associated ancestry cluster than the cohort average.

To note about this clone: Its cognate antigen is unknown.

V dropped 6 bases and J dropped 5; count of bases not matched to a gene: 12. CDR3 length equals 16 residues. Germline V gene lookup returns CDR1 MNHEY and CDR2 SMNVEV (reference sequence). The PCR made use of 60 Vbeta and 13 Jbeta primers. The repertoire was sequenced with immunoSEQ multiplex PCR; TCRdb's copy has only in-frame clones and lacks some. Among 130,000 or so clones listed, about 76% were seen once. Sequencing was performed on PBMCs. This receptor was identified in a man aged 35 to 55 in good health and CMV-seropositive. The chain has TRBV27 and TRBJ2-5, with 10 positions matching TRBD2. The CDR3 region has the DNA TGTGCCAGCAGGCACTACGGGACTAGCGTCGGCGAGACCCAGTACTTC. Encoded protein: CASRHYGTSVGETQYF.